Each of the 2 T cell receptor beta chains below was sequenced from the same sample in a study of Tregs in tolerant kidney transplant recipients (dated by TCRdb to 2018 to 2020). Library preparation used the immunoSEQ multiplex PCR assay. Sourced from immuneACCESS, this table was stored by TCRdb with only in-frame sequences that have V and J called. A share of the clones is absent; for the studies checked, an unresolved V gene accounts for under half, and the remainder has no known explanation. The sample yields 75,000 to 95,000 clones; more than 80% were counted once. The top ten hold 4.5% to 5% of the sample. The source material was CD8+ T cells from blood. The source is a human donor in good health.

The V and J genes are TRBV2 and TRBJ2-3; D remains ambiguous. The germline CDR1 and CDR2 sequences are SNHLY and FYNNEI. CDR3 length: 11 amino acids. V gave up 7 bases and J gave up 2 bases, with 4 bases separating them. The CDR3 protein is CASIATDTQYF. CDR3 nucleotide sequence: TGTGCCAGCATCGCCACAGATACGCAGTATTTT.

This clone was seen only once. This chain joins TRBV6-1 and TRBJ2-7; 9 positions agree with TRBD1. V was clipped by 6 bases and J by 3 bases; unmatched bases: 3. The CDR3 sequence is 13 residues long. Germline CDR1 and CDR2: MNHNS and SASEGT. In DNA form, the CDR3 reads TGTGCCAGCAGAGGGGGACAGGGCTACGAGCAGTACTTC. It encodes CASRGGQGYEQYF.